This T cell receptor (beta chain) is drawn from a study of OX40 agonist ivuxolimab in advanced cancers. Study information: A male proportion of about 84% was recorded, with mean age approximately 57 years and range roughly 23 to 79. There were three patients with partial responses, one having hepatocellular carcinoma and two cutaneous melanoma.

Generated by immunoSEQ multiplex PCR, the TCRdb table keeps only in-frame clones and is missing some. The sample records 100,000 or so clones, 80% to 90% being singletons. Findings and caveats of the study: CD8+ T cells (on average) carried more expanded clones than CD4+ T cells.

Concerning this clone: Its antigen is unidentified.

Germline lookup yields CDR1 SGHRS and CDR2 YFSETQ. The V and J ends lost 2 bases and 7 bases respectively, with 12 bases between them. CDR3 length: 14 residues. J is TRBJ1-4 and V is TRBV5-1; D is undetermined. This specimen was CD4+ or CD8+ T cells sorted from blood, taken in a trial of the OX40 agonist ivuxolimab. This receptor was identified in an adult with an advanced solid tumor such as melanoma, head and neck, liver or kidney cancer. The CDR3 protein is CASSLVGELEKLFF. CDR3 DNA: TGCGCCAGCAGCTTAGTAGGAGAGCTTGAAAAACTGTTTTTT. Using reference TRBV5-1 and TRBJ1-4 for the parts outside the CDR3, the full variable domain is KAGVTQTPRYLIKTRGQQVTLSCSPISGHRSVSWYQQTPGQGLQFLFEYFSETQRNKGNFPGRFSGRQFSNSRSEMNVSTLELGDSALYLCASSLVGELEKLFFGSGTQLSVL.